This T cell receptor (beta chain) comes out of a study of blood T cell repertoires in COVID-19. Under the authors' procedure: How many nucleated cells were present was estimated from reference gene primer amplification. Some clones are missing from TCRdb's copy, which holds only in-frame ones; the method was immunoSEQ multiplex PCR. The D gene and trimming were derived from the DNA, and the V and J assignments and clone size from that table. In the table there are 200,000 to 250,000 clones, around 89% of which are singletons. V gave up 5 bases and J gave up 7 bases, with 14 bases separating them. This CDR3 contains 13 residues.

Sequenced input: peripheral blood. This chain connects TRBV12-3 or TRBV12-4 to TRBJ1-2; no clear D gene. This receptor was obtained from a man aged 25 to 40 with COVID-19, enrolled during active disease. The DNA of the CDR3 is TGTGCCAGCAGTAACCAAAACAGTGTTGGCTACACCTTC. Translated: CASSNQNSVGYTF.